This TCR beta chain came from a study of cytotoxic CD8 clonotypes in ibrutinib-treated CLL. Study details: Patients: some 11 relapsed/refractory, some 16 treatment-naive, roughly 17 IGHV unmutated.

Generated by immunoSEQ multiplex PCR, the TCRdb table keeps only in-frame clones and is missing some. Among tens of thousands of clones, about 86% were seen once, and the ten largest hold under 6%. The CDR3 contains 13 residues. Germline V gene data show CDR1 as SQVTM and CDR2 as ANQGSEA. Deletions cut 0 bases from V and 7 bases from J, with 12 bases between. The sequencing used PBMCs, collected before ibrutinib treatment. The genes are TRBV29-1 and TRBJ1-2; D may be TRBD1 (5 bases). The TCR was taken from a human donor with chronic lymphocytic leukemia. CDR3 sequence: CSVEDGAVAGYTF. In DNA, the CDR3 is TGCAGCGTTGAAGATGGGGCGGTGGCTGGCTACACCTTC. The variable domain in full, with the rest retrieved from reference TRBV29-1 and TRBJ1-2, is SAVISQKPSRDICQRGTSLTIQCQVDSQVTMMFWYRQQPGQSLTLIATANQGSEATYESGFVIDKFPISRPNLTFSTLTVSNMSPEDSSIYLCSVEDGAVAGYTFGSGTRLTVV.